The T cell receptor (beta chain) under discussion was sequenced for a study of blood T cell repertoires in COVID-19. How the authors handled the data: It was from reference gene primer amplification that nucleated cell counts were estimated. Here immunoSEQ multiplex PCR was the method, and the copy in TCRdb shows in-frame clones only, minus some. From that table come the V and J calls and clone size; the DNA was used to work out D and trimming. The top ten hold roughly 5.6% of the sample, which has approximately 71,000 clones, 88% seen once. This clone was found once. Input material: peripheral blood. This sequence originates from a human donor in a cohort sampled during active COVID-19.

The CDR3 reads CASSLFQGANTGELFF. The CDR3, as DNA: TGCGCCAGCAGCTTGTTCCAGGGGGCGAACACCGGGGAGCTGTTTTTT. This rearrangement joins TRBV5-1 to TRBJ2-2; 7 positions match TRBD1. The CDR3 has 16 residues. CDR1 is SGHRS and CDR2 is YFSETQ in the germline V gene. J was trimmed by 0 bases and V by 1 base; bases with no gene match: 3.